This is a list of T cell receptor beta chains from one sample in a study of blood T cell repertoires in COVID-19. Measured with immunoSEQ multiplex PCR; TCRdb has only the in-frame clones, and not every one. The sample contains tens of thousands of clones, around 84% of which appear only once. The specimen sequenced was peripheral blood. The source of these receptors is a man aged 60 to 69 with COVID-19, enrolled during active disease. The CDR3 runs from the conserved cysteine through the conserved F or W. The D gene is left open where the match is weak. Size values are once, few and many counts, or a class for expanded clones, and some rows have none.

>.|.|TRBJ1-5|TRBV28
CASSPRLGGNQPQHF
TGTGCCAGCAGTCCCAGGTTGGGTGGAAATCAGCCCCAGCATTTT
>.|.|TRBJ2-1|TRBV30
CAWRNGGGSPYNEQFF
TGTGCCTGGAGAAACGGGGGCGGGAGCCCCTACAATGAGCAGTTCTTC
>TRBD1|once|TRBJ1-6|TRBV11-2
CASSLQQGANSPLHF
TGTGCCAGCAGCTTACAACAGGGGGCCAATTCACCCCTCCACTTT
>TRBD1|.|TRBJ2-3|TRBV25-1
CASRTDRDRVSGTDTQYF
TGTGCCAGCAGGACTGATCGGGACAGGGTCTCTGGCACAGATACGCAGTATTTT
>TRBD1|once|TRBJ1-1|TRBV9
CASSGGTALSMNTEAFF
TGTGCCAGCAGCGGAGGGACAGCCCTTTCCATGAACACTGAAGCTTTCTTT
>TRBD2|.|TRBJ2-2|TRBV4-1
CASSPSGRAKGGELFF
TGCGCCAGCAGCCCCAGCGGGAGGGCCAAGGGCGGGGAGCTGTTTTTT
>.|once|TRBJ1-1|TRBV12-3/TRBV12-4
CASSLELNTEAFF
TGTGCCAGCAGTTTAGAGCTGAACACTGAAGCTTTCTTT
>.|.|TRBJ1-1|TRBV4-2
CASSQDPTGLYAYMNTEAFF
TGTGCCAGCAGCCAAGACCCCACAGGTCTCTACGCTTACATGAACACTGAAGCTTTCTTT
>TRBD1|.|TRBJ1-2|TRBV7-2
CASSLPGGYGYTF
TGTGCCAGCAGCTTACCAGGGGGCTATGGCTACACCTTC
>TRBD1|.|TRBJ2-1|TRBV5-1
CASSSQTGTYNEQFF
TGCGCCAGCAGCTCTCAGACAGGGACCTACAATGAGCAGTTCTTC
>.|.|TRBJ2-7|TRBV28
CASSLSRGYEQYF
TGTGCCAGCAGTTTATCTCGGGGCTACGAGCAGTACTTC
>.|once|TRBJ1-5|TRBV5-1
CASSLGGSSNQPQHF
TGCGCCAGCAGCTTAGGAGGGAGCAGCAATCAGCCCCAGCATTTT
>.|.|TRBJ1-3|TRBV28
CASSSPHSGNTIYF
TGTGCCAGCAGTTCCCCACACTCTGGAAACACCATATATTTT
>.|.|TRBJ2-7|TRBV7-2
CASSLARGFEQYF
TGTGCCAGCAGCTTAGCGCGCGGGTTCGAGCAGTACTTC
>.|once|TRBJ1-1|TRBV11-2
CASSFRAGPSTEAFF
TGTGCCAGCAGCTTCCGAGCGGGACCATCCACTGAAGCTTTCTTT
>TRBD2|.|TRBJ2-3|TRBV13
CASRRGLGTSPDTQYF
TGTGCCAGCAGGCGCGGGCTCGGGACTAGCCCCGATACGCAGTATTTT
>TRBD1|.|TRBJ1-4|TRBV18
CASFRGSTGFEKLFF
TGTGCCAGCTTCCGAGGATCGACAGGGTTTGAAAAACTGTTTTTT
>TRBD2|.|TRBJ2-7|TRBV18
CASSPGLAGVGEQYF
TGTGCCAGCTCACCAGGACTAGCGGGAGTGGGCGAGCAGTACTTC
>TRBD2|.|TRBJ2-1|TRBV4-2
CASSQPNPGLAGQRAYNEQFF
TGTGCCAGCAGCCAACCGAACCCGGGACTAGCGGGTCAAAGGGCCTACAATGAGCAGTTCTTC
>.|.|TRBJ1-2|TRBV6-2/TRBV6-3
CASSPGGSRYVYGYTF
TGTGCCAGCAGCCCTGGGGGCAGCCGTTATGTCTATGGCTACACCTTC
>.|.|TRBJ1-2|TRBV9
CASSVEGRVYGYTF
TGTGCCAGCAGCGTAGAAGGCAGGGTCTATGGCTACACCTTC
>TRBD1|once|TRBJ2-5|TRBV19
CASTENRGETQYF
TGTGCCAGTACGGAAAACAGGGGAGAGACCCAGTACTTC
>TRBD2|.|TRBJ2-1|TRBV4-1
CASSHSGSRTYNEQFF
TGCGCCAGCAGCCATAGCGGGAGTCGGACCTACAATGAGCAGTTCTTC
>TRBD1|.|TRBJ1-2|TRBV5-4
CASSLPIGQGNYGYTF
TGTGCCAGCAGCCTACCCATTGGACAGGGAAACTATGGCTACACCTTC
>.|once|TRBJ2-5|TRBV28
CASTSPGYQETQYF
TGTGCCAGCACCTCCCCCGGGTACCAAGAGACCCAGTACTTC
>.|.|TRBJ1-1|TRBV6-5
CASSYDQGYTEAFF
TGTGCCAGCAGTTACGATCAGGGGTACACTGAAGCTTTCTTT
>.|.|TRBJ1-2|TRBV2
CASSGQSLIGTF
TGTGCCAGCAGTGGACAGAGTTTGATTGGGACCTTC
>TRBD1|.|TRBJ1-4|TRBV12-5
CASGPGQGREKLFF
TGTGCTAGTGGCCCGGGACAGGGGAGGGAAAAACTGTTTTTT
>.|.|TRBJ2-5|TRBV3-1/TRBV3-2
CASSQGQVRKTQYF
TGTGCCAGCAGCCAAGGGCAGGTCAGGAAGACCCAGTACTTC
>.|.|TRBJ2-6|TRBV11-2
CASSSLLNVLTF
TGTGCCAGCAGCTCACTACTTAACGTCCTGACTTTC